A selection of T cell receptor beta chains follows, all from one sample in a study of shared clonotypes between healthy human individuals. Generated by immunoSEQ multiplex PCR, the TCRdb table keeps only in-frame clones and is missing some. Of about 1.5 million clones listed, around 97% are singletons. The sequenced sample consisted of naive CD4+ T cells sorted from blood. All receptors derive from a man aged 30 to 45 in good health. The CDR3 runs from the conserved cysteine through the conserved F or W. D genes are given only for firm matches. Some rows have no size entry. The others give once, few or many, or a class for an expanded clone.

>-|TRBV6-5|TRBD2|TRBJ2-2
TGTGCCAGCAGACGGGGGGCCGGGGAGCTGTTTTTT
CASRRGAGELFF
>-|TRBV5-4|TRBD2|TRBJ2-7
TGTGCCAGCAGCTTCCCTAGCGGCGAGCAGTACTTC
CASSFPSGEQYF
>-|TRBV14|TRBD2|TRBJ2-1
TGTGCCAGCAGCCGCGGGAGCTCCTACAATGAGCAGTTCTTC
CASSRGSSYNEQFF
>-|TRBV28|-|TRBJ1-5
TGTGCCACCACCACGGGACTGATCCAGCCCCAGCATTTT
CATTTGLIQPQHF
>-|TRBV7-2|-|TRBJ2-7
TGTGCCAGCAGCTCCTATTCCGAGCAGTACTTC
CASSSYSEQYF
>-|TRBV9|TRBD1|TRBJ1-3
TGTGCCAGCAGCGAAGGGGGCAGGGGAGAGAACACCATATATTTT
CASSEGGRGENTIYF
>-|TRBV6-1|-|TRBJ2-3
TGTGCCAGCAGTGAAGGTCCAGGGTGGGATACGCAGTATTTT
CASSEGPGWDTQYF
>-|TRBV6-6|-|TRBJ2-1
TGTGCCAGCAGTTACTCTGCGGTAAACCCCGACAATGAGCAGTTCTTC
CASSYSAVNPDNEQFF
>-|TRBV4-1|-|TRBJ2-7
TGCGCCAGCAGCCAAGTAGACAGCCATGCCTACGAGCAGTACTTC
CASSQVDSHAYEQYF
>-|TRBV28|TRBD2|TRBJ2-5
TGTGCCAGCAGTCCCGAAAGACTAGCGGGAAAGGTTGGGGAGACCCAGTACTTC
CASSPERLAGKVGETQYF
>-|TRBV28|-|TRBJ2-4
TGTGCCAGCAGGCGTATAGCCAAAAACATTCAGTACTTC
CASRRIAKNIQYF
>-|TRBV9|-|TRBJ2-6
TGTGCCAGCAGCGCCAAGTGGAGCTCTGGGGCCAACGTCCTGACTTTC
CASSAKWSSGANVLTF
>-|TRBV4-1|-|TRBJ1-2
TGCGCCAGCAGCCAAGACAACCGGATGGTCGGCTACACCTTC
CASSQDNRMVGYTF
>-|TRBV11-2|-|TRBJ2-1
TGTGCCAGCAGCTTCCACATAGGTGAGCAGTTCTTC
CASSFHIGEQFF
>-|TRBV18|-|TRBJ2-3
TGTGCCAGCTCACCACCGAGGAACACAGATACGCAGTATTTT
CASSPPRNTDTQYF
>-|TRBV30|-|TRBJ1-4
TGTGCCTGGAGTGTACCCGTGGCTAATGAAAAACTGTTTTTT
CAWSVPVANEKLFF
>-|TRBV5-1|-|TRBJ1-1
TGCGCCAGCAGCTTGGATGGGGGGCCTACTGAAGCTTTCTTT
CASSLDGGPTEAFF
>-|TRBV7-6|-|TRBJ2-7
TGTGCCAGCAGCTCCCAGGGGAGCGAGCAGTACTTC
CASSSQGSEQYF
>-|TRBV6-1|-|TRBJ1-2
TGTGCCAGCAGTGAAATGAGGGGAGATGGCTACACCTTC
CASSEMRGDGYTF
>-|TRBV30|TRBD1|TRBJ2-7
TGTGCCTGGAGTGTACGGAGGACAGGGGGCTACGAGCAGTACTTC
CAWSVRRTGGYEQYF
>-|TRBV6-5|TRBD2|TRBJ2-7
TGTGCCAGCAGTTACGCTAGCGGGAGTATCTACGAGCAGTACTTC
CASSYASGSIYEQYF
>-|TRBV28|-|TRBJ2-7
TGTGCCAGCAGTCTGGGTACCTACGAGCAGTACTTC
CASSLGTYEQYF
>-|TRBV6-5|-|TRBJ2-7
TGTGCCAGCAGTTACTCGTTCGGGTCCGAGCAGTACTTC
CASSYSFGSEQYF
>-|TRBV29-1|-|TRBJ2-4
TGCAGCGTTGACAGCCCGGGGCGCATTCAGTACTTC
CSVDSPGRIQYF
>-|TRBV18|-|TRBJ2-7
TGTGCCAGCTCACCACTTGGGGGGCTCAAGGCCTTAGCGTCGTTTCTGTACTTC
CASSPLGGLKALASFLYF
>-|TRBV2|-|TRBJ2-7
TGTGCCAGCAGTGAAGGGGTAGGGGCTTCCTACGAGCAGTACTTC
CASSEGVGASYEQYF
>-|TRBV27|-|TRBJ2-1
TGTGCAGTTCGGGACACCCAGAGCTCCTACAATGAGCAGTTCTTC
CAVRDTQSSYNEQFF
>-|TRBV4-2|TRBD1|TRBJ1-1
TGTGCCAGCAGCCGGACAGGGGGGTCCACTGAAGCTTTCTTT
CASSRTGGSTEAFF
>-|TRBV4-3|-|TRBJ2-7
TGCGCCAGCAGCCAGGGTTACCGTCTATCCGAGCAGTACTTC
CASSQGYRLSEQYF
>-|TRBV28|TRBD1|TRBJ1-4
TGTGCCAGCACCCACGCGGGACAGGGTACTGAAAAACTGTTTTTT
CASTHAGQGTEKLFF
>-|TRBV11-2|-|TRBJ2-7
TGTGCCAGCAGCCTCTCCGGGATAACACGCTACGAGCAGTACTTC
CASSLSGITRYEQYF
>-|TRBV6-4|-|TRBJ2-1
TGTGCCAGCAGTGCTGAACAGGGCTATGAGCAGTTCTTC
CASSAEQGYEQFF
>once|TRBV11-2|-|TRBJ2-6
TGTGCCAGCAGCAAGACGGTGGCCGGGGCCAACGTCCTGACTTTC
CASSKTVAGANVLTF
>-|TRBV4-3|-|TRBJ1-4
TGCGCCAGCAGCCAAGATAGGCCCCGGCCAGGGGAAAAACTGTTTTTT
CASSQDRPRPGEKLFF
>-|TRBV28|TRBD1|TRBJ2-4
TGTGCCAGCAGTTCTGGGACAGGGCGAGGCTTTGTCAAAAACATTCAGTACTTC
CASSSGTGRGFVKNIQYF
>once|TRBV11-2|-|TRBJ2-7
TGTGCCAGCAGAAAGGCGGGACAAAAGCGGGACTACGAGCAGTACTTC
CASRKAGQKRDYEQYF
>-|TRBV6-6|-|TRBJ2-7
TGTGCCAGCAGTCCTTCCAGGGGAATCCTCTCCTACGAGCAGTACTTC
CASSPSRGILSYEQYF
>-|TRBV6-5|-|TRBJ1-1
TGTGCCAGCAGTGAATTCGGTGAAAGGGGTGAAGCTTTCTTT
CASSEFGERGEAFF
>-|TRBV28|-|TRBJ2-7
TGTGCCAGCAGACTGACTAGTATCTACGAGCAGTACTTC
CASRLTSIYEQYF
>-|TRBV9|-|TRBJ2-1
TGTGCCAGCAGCACCCGACTAGGGGGCGATGAGCAGTTCTTC
CASSTRLGGDEQFF
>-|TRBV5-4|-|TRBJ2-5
TGTGCCAGCAGCTTTAATGGCGGGGTGGGGCAAGAGACCCAGTACTTC
CASSFNGGVGQETQYF
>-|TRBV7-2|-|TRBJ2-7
TGTGCCAGCACGATAGGGACCGGACTGCTCTACGAGCAGTACTTC
CASTIGTGLLYEQYF
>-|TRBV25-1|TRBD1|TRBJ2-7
TGTGCCAGCAGTGGATCGCCGGGACAGGGGCGCGAGCAGTACTTC
CASSGSPGQGREQYF
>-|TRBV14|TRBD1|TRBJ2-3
TGTGCCAGCAGCCCAACGCCGGACAGGGGGGGAGATACGCAGTATTTT
CASSPTPDRGGDTQYF
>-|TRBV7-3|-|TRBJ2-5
TGTGCCAGCAGCCGCGGGTCACAAGAGACCCAGTACTTC
CASSRGSQETQYF
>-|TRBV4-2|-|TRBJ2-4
TGTGCCAGCAGCCCCACTTCCAACATTCAGTACTTC
CASSPTSNIQYF
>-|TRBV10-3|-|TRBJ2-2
TGTGCCATCAGTGGCCGGGACAAGAACACCGGGGAGCTGTTTTTT
CAISGRDKNTGELFF
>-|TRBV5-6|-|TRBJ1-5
TGTGCCAGCAGCTATAGCAATCAGCCCCAGCATTTT
CASSYSNQPQHF